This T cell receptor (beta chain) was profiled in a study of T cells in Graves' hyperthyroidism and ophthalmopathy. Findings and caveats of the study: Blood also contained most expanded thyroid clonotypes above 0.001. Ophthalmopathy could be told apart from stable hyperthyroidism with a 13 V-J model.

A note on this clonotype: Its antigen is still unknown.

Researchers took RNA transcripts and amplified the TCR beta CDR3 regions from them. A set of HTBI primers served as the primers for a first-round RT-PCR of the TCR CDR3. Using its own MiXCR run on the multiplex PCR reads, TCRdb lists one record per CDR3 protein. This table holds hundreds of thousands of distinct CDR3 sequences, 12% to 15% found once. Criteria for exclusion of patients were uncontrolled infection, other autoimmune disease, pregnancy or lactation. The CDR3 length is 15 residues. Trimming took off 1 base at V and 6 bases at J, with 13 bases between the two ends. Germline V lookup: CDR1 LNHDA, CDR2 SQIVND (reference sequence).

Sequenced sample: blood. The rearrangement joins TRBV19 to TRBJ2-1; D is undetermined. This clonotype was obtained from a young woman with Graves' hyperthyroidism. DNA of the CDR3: TGTGCCAGTAGTATAGTTTCCTCGGGCGCCAATGAGCAGTTCTTC. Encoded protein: CASSIVSSGANEQFF.